Listed here are 30 T cell receptor beta chains from one sample, sequenced in a study of cytomegalovirus exposure and HLA in healthy donors. Produced via immunoSEQ multiplex PCR; TCRdb's table is partial and in-frame only. The sample holds some 250,000 clones, about nine tenths seen once. The sequenced material came from PBMCs. Receptor source: a woman in her 30s in good health and CMV-seronegative.

The genes are TRBV7-6 and TRBJ2-2, with D hard to call. This CDR3 has 13 amino acids. Germline V CDR1 and CDR2: SGHVS, FNYEAQ. The germline V and J ends were trimmed by 3 bases and 4 bases, with 6 bases remaining between them. In DNA, the CDR3 is TGTGCCAGCAGCTTCCTAGGCACCGGGGAGCTGTTTTTT. It translates to CASSFLGTGELFF.

This chain connects TRBV28 to TRBJ1-5; maybe TRBD1 (5 bases). CDR1 is MDHEN and CDR2 is SYDVKM in the germline V gene. Trimming stripped 6 bases from V and 4 bases from J, with 16 bases between. This CDR3 contains 15 residues. CDR3: CASSLVQGANQPQHF. The CDR3 nucleotides read TGTGCCAGCAGCTTGGTTCAAGGGGCTAATCAGCCCCAGCATTTT. The whole variable domain, remainder taken from reference TRBV28 and TRBJ1-5, is DVKVTQSSRYLVKRTGEKVFLECVQDMDHENMFWYRQDPGLGLRLIYFSYDVKMKEKGDIPEGYSVSREKKERFSLILESASTNQTSMYLCASSLVQGANQPQHFGDGTRLSIL.

This rearrangement joins TRBV28 to TRBJ2-2; D gene unclear. This CDR3 region has 13 residues. Germline V gives CDR1 MDHEN, CDR2 SYDVKM. V gave up 5 bases and J gave up 4 bases, with 8 bases separating them. For the CDR3, the DNA is TGTGCCAGCAGTGTACTACCCACCGGGGAGCTGTTTTTT. It codes for CASSVLPTGELFF.

The V gene is TRBV7-3, the J gene TRBJ2-1; D is possibly TRBD2 (5 bases). From germline, CDR1 is SGHTA and CDR2 FQGTGA. Trimming pared 1 base from V and 10 bases from J, leaving 11 bases between. The CDR3 has 13 residues. The CDR3 DNA sequence: TGTGCCAGCAGCTTAAACGGGATCGAGGAGCAGTTCTTC. It yields the protein CASSLNGIEEQFF.

The chain carries TRBV7-9 and TRBJ1-1, with a possible D match to TRBD1 (5 bases). V lost 5 bases to trimming and J lost 1 base, with 8 bases between them. This CDR3 spans 13 amino acids. Germline-derived CDR1 and CDR2 are SEHNR and FQNEAQ (reference sequence). The CDR3 spells CASSPTGNTEAFF. CDR3 DNA: TGTGCCAGCAGCCCAACAGGGAACACTGAAGCTTTCTTT.

V usage is TRBV29-1 and J usage is TRBJ2-1, with D perhaps TRBD2 (6 bases). Trimming removed 1 base from V and 5 bases from J, with 18 bases in between. The CDR3 spans 16 residues. Germline CDR1 SQVTM, CDR2 ANQGSEA. CDR3 loop: CSVEAPGTRLNNEQFF. CDR3 bases: TGCAGCGTTGAAGCCCCCGGGACTCGGTTAAACAATGAGCAGTTCTTC.

This chain uses TRBV7-9 with TRBJ2-7; the D gene is possibly TRBD2 (5 bases). Trimming removed 5 bases from V and 2 bases from J, with 16 bases in between. CDR1 is SEHNR, CDR2 FQNEAQ, per germline (reference sequence). The CDR3 length is 15 residues. The CDR3 DNA follows: TGTGCCAGCAGCCCTAGCCCCGACGGTACCTACGAGCAGTACTTC. Protein: CASSPSPDGTYEQYF.

The rearrangement joins TRBV10-3 to TRBJ2-2; 12 nucleotides line up with TRBD1. This CDR3 has 16 residues. From germline, CDR1 is ENHRY and CDR2 SYGVKD. Losses at the gene ends were 5 bases for V and 4 bases for J; bases not matched to a gene: 5. The CDR3 loop reads CAISRGQGAFTGELFF. CDR3 DNA sequence: TGTGCCATCAGTAGGGGACAGGGGGCCTTCACCGGGGAGCTGTTTTTT.

A single count supports this clone. The chain combines TRBV29-1 with TRBJ2-3; 11 bases fit TRBD1. CDR3 length: 16 residues. J gave up 3 bases and V 7 bases, and 12 bases lay outside the gene matches. Germline CDR1 and CDR2: SQVTM and ANQGSEA. The CDR3: CSAPIPGQGGTDTQYF. Here the CDR3 DNA reads TGCAGCGCCCCGATTCCGGGACAGGGGGGAACAGATACGCAGTATTTT.

This clone has only a few counts. The chain uses TRBV25-1 and TRBJ2-7; D unclear. Germline CDR1 is MGHDK and CDR2 is SYGVNS. V gave up 3 bases and J gave up 6 bases, with 21 bases separating them. This CDR3 comprises 16 residues. The chain's CDR3 is CASSDQVTPWPSEQYF. In DNA, the CDR3 is TGTGCCAGCAGTGATCAGGTGACACCCTGGCCCTCCGAGCAGTACTTC.

The genes are TRBV25-1 and TRBJ2-2, with TRBD2 matching over 7 bases. In germline, CDR1 is MGHDK, CDR2 SYGVNS. V lost 1 base, J lost 3 bases, and 8 bases stayed unmatched. The CDR3 has 17 amino acids. The CDR3 region has the DNA TGTGCCAGCAGTGAATCGCGGGGAGGGGCGTACACCGGGGAGCTGTTTTTT. Protein: CASSESRGGAYTGELFF. Complete variable domain (other parts from reference TRBV25-1 and TRBJ2-2): EADIYQTPRYLVIGTGKKITLECSQTMGHDKMYWYQQDPGMELHLIHYSYGVNSTEKGDLSSESTVSRIRTEHFPLTLESARPSHTSQYLCASSESRGGAYTGELFFGEGSRLTVL.

The V and J genes are TRBV7-6 and TRBJ1-1; D remains unclear. The CDR3 is 15 amino acids. CDR1 is SGHVS and CDR2 is FNYEAQ in the germline V gene. Between the trimmed V and J ends, which lost 4 bases and 2 bases, there was a span of 14 bases. CDR3: CASSSRTDYNTEAFF. The DNA of the CDR3 is TGTGCCAGCAGCTCCAGAACAGACTACAACACTGAAGCTTTCTTT. Filled out from reference TRBV7-6 and TRBJ1-1, the complete variable domain reads GAGVSQSPRYKVTKRGQDVALRCDPISGHVSLYWYRQALGQGPEFLTYFNYEAQQDKSGLPNDRFSAERPEGSISTLTIQRTEQRDSAMYRCASSSRTDYNTEAFFGQGTRLTVV.

This clone was detected a few times. J is TRBJ1-5 and V is TRBV2; D may be TRBD1 (6 bases). CDR1 is SNHLY, CDR2 FYNNEI, per germline. CDR3 size: 14 residues. V was clipped by 6 bases and J by 0 bases, with 9 bases between them. The CDR3 nucleotides read TGTGCCAGCAGCGTGACAGGTAGCAATCAGCCCCAGCATTTT. Encoded protein: CASSVTGSNQPQHF.

The gene calls are TRBV10-2 and TRBJ2-5; 12 nucleotides line up with TRBD2. Germline V gives CDR1 WSHSY, CDR2 SAAADI. CDR3 length: 15 residues. Trimming removed 6 bases from V and 5 bases from J; junction bases left unmatched: 7. CDR3 DNA sequence: TGCGCCAGCAGACCTTCGACTAGCGGGAGTGAGACCCAGTACTTC. Amino acid sequence: CASRPSTSGSETQYF.

J is TRBJ2-3 and V is TRBV7-2, with 8 bases fitting TRBD2. V lost 5 bases, J lost 6 bases, and 10 bases stayed unmatched. This CDR3 comprises 15 residues. CDR1 SGHTA and CDR2 FQGNSA come from the germline V gene. The CDR3 sequence is CASSMYSGTRDTQYF. As DNA, the CDR3 is TGTGCCAGCAGCATGTATAGCGGGACACGGGATACGCAGTATTTT.

The chain combines TRBV28 with TRBJ2-1; possibly TRBD2 for D (6 bases). The CDR3 loop spans 16 amino acids. The germline V and J ends were trimmed by 5 bases and 6 bases, with 20 bases remaining between them. Germline lookup yields CDR1 MDHEN and CDR2 SYDVKM. CDR3 bases: TGTGCCAGCAGTCCCCCAAAACCGGGACTGGGCAATGAGCAGTTCTTC. It specifies CASSPPKPGLGNEQFF. Filled out from reference TRBV28 and TRBJ2-1, the complete variable domain reads DVKVTQSSRYLVKRTGEKVFLECVQDMDHENMFWYRQDPGLGLRLIYFSYDVKMKEKGDIPEGYSVSREKKERFSLILESASTNQTSMYLCASSPPKPGLGNEQFFGPGTRLTVL.

The CDR3 sequence is CASSLGSLTGGYTF. The CDR3 DNA reads TGCGCCAGCAGCTTGGGCTCTCTAACGGGTGGCTACACCTTC. The chain joins TRBV5-1 to TRBJ1-2, with D uncertain. The CDR3 totals 14 residues. V gave up 0 bases and J gave up 7 bases, with 13 bases separating them. CDR1 and CDR2 from the germline V gene are SGHRS and YFSETQ. Full variable domain (rest looked up from reference TRBV5-1 and TRBJ1-2): KAGVTQTPRYLIKTRGQQVTLSCSPISGHRSVSWYQQTPGQGLQFLFEYFSETQRNKGNFPGRFSGRQFSNSRSEMNVSTLELGDSALYLCASSLGSLTGGYTFGSGTRLTVV.

The V call is TRBV7-2, the J call TRBJ2-7, with TRBD1 as a possible D gene (6 bases). The CDR3 runs 13 residues. The V gene's germline CDR1 is SGHTA and CDR2 FQGNSA. V gave up 6 bases and J gave up 3 bases, with 12 bases separating them. The DNA for the CDR3 is TGTGCCAGCAGACTGACAGGAAACTACGAGCAGTACTTC. Its translation is CASRLTGNYEQYF. Complete variable domain (other parts from reference TRBV7-2 and TRBJ2-7): GAGVSQSPSNKVTEKGKDVELRCDPISGHTALYWYRQSLGQGLEFLIYFQGNSAPDKSGLPSDRFSAERTGGSVSTLTIQRTQQEDSAVYLCASRLTGNYEQYFGPGTRLTVT.

V is TRBV7-6 and J is TRBJ2-7, with D perhaps TRBD1 or TRBD2 (5 bases each). V lost 5 bases and J 5 bases, leaving 19 bases between the germline ends. The CDR3 spans 15 residues. CDR1 is SGHVS and CDR2 is FNYEAQ in the germline V gene. The CDR3 region is CASSLGAPETNEQYF. CDR3 DNA: TGTGCCAGCAGCCTCGGGGCTCCCGAAACCAACGAGCAGTACTTC.

A remark on this clone: Other DNA sequences of this sample code for an identical CDR3. In nucleotides, the CDR3 is TGTGCCAGCAGCTTGGGGACCGGGGAGCTGTTTTTT. It codes for CASSLGTGELFF. V gene TRBV13 combines with J gene TRBJ2-2; D call uncertain. The V gene's germline CDR1 is PRHDT and CDR2 FYEKMQ (reference sequence). The V and J ends lost 3 bases and 5 bases respectively, with 4 bases between them. The CDR3 has 12 amino acids. Based on the CDR3 plus reference TRBV13 and TRBJ2-2, the full variable domain is AAGVIQSPRHLIKEKRETATLKCYPIPRHDTVYWYQQGPGQDPQFLISFYEKMQSDKGSIPDRFSAQQFSDYHSELNMSSLELGDSALYFCASSLGTGELFFGEGSRLTVL.

The chain's CDR3 is CASSVPMESSGANVLTF. The CDR3, as DNA: TGTGCCAGCAGCGTACCCATGGAGAGCTCTGGGGCCAACGTCCTGACTTTC. The chain joins TRBV7-3 to TRBJ2-6; D gene uncertain. Germline V gene data show CDR1 as SGHTA and CDR2 as FQGTGA. CDR3 size: 17 residues. Trimming cost V 5 bases and J 0 bases, with 14 bases left between them.

This chain's CDR3 is CSASGGDGETQYF. In nucleotides, the CDR3 is TGCAGCGCCTCCGGGGGAGATGGAGAGACCCAGTACTTC. The gene calls are TRBV29-1 and TRBJ2-5, with D perhaps matching TRBD2 (6 bases). CDR1 and CDR2 (germline): SQVTM, ANQGSEA. V lost 7 bases and J lost 4, with 16 bases in between. The CDR3 loop spans 13 amino acids.

This chain links TRBV29-1 with TRBJ2-3; possibly TRBD2 for D (6 bases). V was cut by 4 bases and J by 1 base, with 9 bases left in between. The CDR3 is made up of 13 amino acids. Per germline, CDR1 SQVTM and CDR2 ANQGSEA. The CDR3 DNA reads TGCAGCGTTGGAGCGGGCGGCACAGATACGCAGTATTTT. It codes for CSVGAGGTDTQYF.

The J gene is TRBJ1-1, the V gene TRBV18; no definite D call. The CDR3 loop spans 15 amino acids. Germline V gene sequence: CDR1 KGHSH, CDR2 LQKENI. The germline V and J ends were trimmed by 2 bases and 3 bases, with 13 bases remaining between them. In DNA form, the CDR3 reads TGTGCCAGCTCACCATTTCGAGATTCCTACACTGAAGCTTTCTTT. It specifies CASSPFRDSYTEAFF.

The chain links TRBV7-9 to TRBJ1-4; TRBD1 might be the D (6 bases). This CDR3 spans 15 amino acids. The germline V and J ends were trimmed by 6 bases and 4 bases, with 15 bases remaining between them. Germline-derived CDR1 and CDR2 are SEHNR and FQNEAQ (reference sequence). The CDR3: CASSPRDTLNEKLFF. In DNA form, the CDR3 reads TGTGCCAGCAGTCCCCGGGACACCCTTAATGAAAAACTGTTTTTT. Filled out from reference TRBV7-9 and TRBJ1-4, the complete variable domain reads DTGVSQNPRHKITKRGQNVTFRCDPISEHNRLYWYRQTLGQGPEFLTYFQNEAQLEKSRLLSDRFSAERPKGSFSTLEIQRTEQGDSAMYLCASSPRDTLNEKLFFGSGTQLSVL.

The chain joins TRBV6-6 to TRBJ2-2, with a weak D call TRBD2 (6 bases). V was shortened by 9 bases and J by 0 bases, with 8 bases between the two germline ends. The CDR3 spans 13 residues. Per the germline V gene, CDR1 is MNHNY and CDR2 is SVGAGI (reference sequence). The CDR3, as DNA: TGTGCCAGTCGGACTACGAACACCGGGGAGCTGTTTTTT. It encodes CASRTTNTGELFF.

This chain links TRBV5-6 with TRBJ2-7; D is unclear. Trimming stripped 0 bases from V and 0 bases from J, with 10 bases between. Germline V CDR1 and CDR2: SGHDT, YYEEEE. The CDR3 runs to 15 residues. The CDR3 nucleotides are TGTGCCAGCAGCTTGGCCTACCCCAGCTCCTACGAGCAGTACTTC. Translating gives CASSLAYPSSYEQYF.

The rearrangement uses TRBV27 and TRBJ2-7; D uncertain. Trimming left V 2 bases short and J 3 bases short, with 8 bases between. This CDR3 spans 13 amino acids. Germline values: CDR1 MNHEY, CDR2 SMNVEV (reference sequence). In nucleotides, the CDR3 is TGTGCCAGCAGTTTAGGAAGGATCTACGAGCAGTACTTC. Translated, it gives CASSLGRIYEQYF.

V and J are TRBV7-9 and TRBJ2-2; 10 bases match TRBD1. Germline V gene lookup returns CDR1 SEHNR and CDR2 FQNEAQ (reference sequence). V shed 4 bases, J shed 0 bases, and the junction held 2 bases outside the gene matches. The CDR3 consists of 16 residues. The CDR3 loop is CASSSGQGPNTGELFF. CDR3 nucleotide sequence: TGTGCCAGCAGCTCGGGACAGGGGCCGAACACCGGGGAGCTGTTTTTT. The complete variable domain, with remaining parts taken from reference TRBV7-9 and TRBJ2-2, reads DTGVSQNPRHKITKRGQNVTFRCDPISEHNRLYWYRQTLGQGPEFLTYFQNEAQLEKSRLLSDRFSAERPKGSFSTLEIQRTEQGDSAMYLCASSSGQGPNTGELFFGEGSRLTVL.

The chain employs TRBV14 and TRBJ2-7, with 9 bases that match TRBD2. The CDR3 runs 14 residues. V dropped 4 bases and J dropped 5; count of bases not matched to a gene: 6. Germline loops: CDR1 SGHDN, CDR2 FVKESK. DNA for the CDR3: TGTGCCAGCAGCCCCTTAGCGGGAGAAAACGAGCAGTACTTC. As protein: CASSPLAGENEQYF.